Following are 10 T cell receptor beta chains from one sample sequenced in a study of early T cells in non-severe SARS-CoV-2 infection. TCRdb processed the 5' RACE reads anew with MiXCR; each CDR3 protein has one entry. The sample has approximately 97,000 distinct CDR3 sequences, approximately 11% seen once. This specimen consisted of whole blood, obtained at baseline. The receptors shown here come from an adult who was a healthcare worker with PCR-confirmed SARS-CoV-2 infection or an uninfected control (not recorded which).

This clonotype was counted at least ten times. The chain uses TRBV6-2 or TRBV6-3 and TRBJ1-5; 7 bases map to TRBD1. CDR3 length: 17 amino acids. The trim removed 4 bases at V and 2 bases at J, leaving 11 bases unmatched. Germline assignment: CDR1 MNHEY and CDR2 SVGEGT. The CDR3 is CASSSLIQGNGNQPQHF. CDR3 bases: TGTGCCAGCAGTTCTCTCATACAGGGGAACGGCAATCAGCCCCAGCATTTT.

This clonotype was detected ten times or more. The chain has TRBV5-3 and TRBJ1-5, with D maybe TRBD1 (6 bases). TRBV5-3 is given ORF status, its function remaining uncertain. The CDR3 sequence is 13 residues long. Trimming cost V 9 bases and J 6 bases, with 16 bases left between them. The CDR3 DNA reads TGTGCCAAATACAGGGTTTTATTTCAGCCCCAGCATTTT. Translating gives CAKYRVLFQPQHF.

This clonotype turned up a few times. The gene calls are TRBV6-5 and TRBJ2-1, with 8 bases lining up with TRBD1. Trimming cost V 5 bases and J 4 bases; bases outside gene matches: 7. CDR1 is MNHEY, CDR2 SVGAGI, per germline. The CDR3 is 15 residues long. The CDR3 bases are TGTGCCAGCAGTCCTGGACAGGGCCCTTACAATGAGCAGTTCTTC. It specifies CASSPGQGPYNEQFF.

This clonotype was seen repeatedly, ten times or more. The chain carries TRBV6-2 or TRBV6-3 and TRBJ2-1; 7 bases are a match to TRBD2. Germline loops: CDR1 MNHEY, CDR2 SVGEGT. CDR3 length: 15 residues. The junction had 5 bases not matched to a gene; V was cut back by 6 bases and J by 0 bases. In DNA form, the CDR3 reads TGTGCCAGCAGCGCCGGACTAGGCTCCTACAATGAGCAGTTCTTC. Protein: CASSAGLGSYNEQFF.

This clonotype showed up many times. The chain combines TRBV30 with TRBJ2-3, with TRBD1 matching over 8 bases. The CDR3 covers 14 residues. Germline trimming cut 0 bases from V and 2 bases from J; bases unmatched to any gene: 1. CDR1 is GTSNPN and CDR2 is SVGIG in the germline V gene (reference sequence). In DNA, the CDR3 is TGTGCCTGGAGTGTACAGGGGGTCACAGATACGCAGTATTTT. Protein product: CAWSVQGVTDTQYF.

This clonotype was detected ten times or more. The V and J genes are TRBV7-9 and TRBJ1-4, with no clear D. V lost 5 bases and J 4 bases, leaving 11 bases between the germline ends. The length of the CDR3 is 14 residues. Germline V lookup: CDR1 SEHNR, CDR2 FQNEAQ (reference sequence). DNA for the CDR3: TGTGCCAGCAGCGTTGACAACCGTAATGAAAAACTGTTTTTT. Translated: CASSVDNRNEKLFF.

This clonotype was seen a handful of times. The chain links TRBV3-1 to TRBJ2-2, with D unclear. V was shortened by 10 bases and J by 5 bases, with 11 bases between the two germline ends. Germline V gene sequence: CDR1 LGHDT, CDR2 YNNKEL (reference sequence). This CDR3 spans 12 amino acids. CDR3 DNA: TGTGCCACGCCGAGTTTAACCGGGGAGCTGTTTTTT. It translates to CATPSLTGELFF.

In this sample, this clonotype turned up a few times. The chain is built from TRBV9 and TRBJ2-7; TRBD2 aligns across 7 bases. The CDR3 is made up of 15 amino acids. The V gene end was trimmed by 0 bases and the J gene end by 2 bases; junction bases not matched to a gene: 5. Germline V gene sequence: CDR1 SGDLS, CDR2 YYNGEE. This CDR3 is CASSVGASGTYEQYF. CDR3 sequence (DNA): TGTGCCAGCAGCGTAGGTGCTAGCGGTACCTACGAGCAGTACTTC.

This chain connects TRBV20-1 to TRBJ1-2; TRBD1 matches at 9 bases. The CDR3 sequence is 12 residues long. Germline V gene lookup returns CDR1 DFQATT and CDR2 SNEGSKA (reference sequence). V dropped 5 bases and J dropped 6; count of bases not matched to a gene: 4. The CDR3 DNA reads as TGCAGTGCTTCGGACAGGGGCGATGGCTACACCTTC. This sequence encodes CSASDRGDGYTF.

This clonotype was recorded at least ten times. The rearrangement uses TRBV11-2 and TRBJ2-3; 10 nucleotides match TRBD2. With 5 bases clipped from V and 2 bases from J, the junction kept 7 bases outside the gene matches. This CDR3 is 16 amino acids long. Germline V gene sequence: CDR1 SGHAT, CDR2 FQNNGV. In DNA, the CDR3 is TGTGCCAGCAGCATGGCTAGCGGGGGCCTCACAGATACGCAGTATTTT. The encoded protein is CASSMASGGLTDTQYF.